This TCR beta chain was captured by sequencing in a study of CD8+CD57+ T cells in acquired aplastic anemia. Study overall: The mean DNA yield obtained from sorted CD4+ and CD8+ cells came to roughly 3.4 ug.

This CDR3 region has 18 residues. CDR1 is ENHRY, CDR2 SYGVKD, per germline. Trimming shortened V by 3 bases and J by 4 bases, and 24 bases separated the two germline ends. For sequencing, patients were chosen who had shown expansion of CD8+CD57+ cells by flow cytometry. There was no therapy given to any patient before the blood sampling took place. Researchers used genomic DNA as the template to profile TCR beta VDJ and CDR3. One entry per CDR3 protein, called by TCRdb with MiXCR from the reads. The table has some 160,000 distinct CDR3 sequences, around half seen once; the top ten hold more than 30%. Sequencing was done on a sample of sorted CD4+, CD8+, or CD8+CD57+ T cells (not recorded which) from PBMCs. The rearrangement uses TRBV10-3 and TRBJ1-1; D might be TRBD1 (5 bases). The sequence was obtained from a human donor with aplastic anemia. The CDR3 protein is CAISDSLNSGHNTTEAFF. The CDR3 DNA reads TGTGCCATCAGTGATTCGCTCAATTCGGGGCATAATACCACTGAAGCTTTCTTT.